The clone carrying this TCR beta chain came up once. The data originate from a study of shared clonotypes between healthy human individuals. CDR3 size: 17 residues. CDR1 and CDR2 from the germline V gene are MNHEY and SMNVEV (reference sequence). V lost 2 bases to trimming and J lost 6 bases; unmatched junction nucleotides: 11. TCRdb's copy holds only in-frame clones and misses some; the assay was immunoSEQ multiplex PCR. The profile shows some 690,000 clones, about 90% of them singletons. The TCR comes from a man younger than 35 in good health. Some clones in this sample may be carry-over from other donors' samples. The J gene is TRBJ2-1, the V gene TRBV27, with 9 bases aligning to TRBD2. Sequenced sample: memory CD8+ T cells from PBMCs. Indicated subset: CD45RO+ cells pooled with CCR7-negative TemRA cells. This chain's CDR3 is CASSLSAGGLFVNEQFF. For the CDR3, the DNA is TGTGCCAGCAGTTTAAGTGCGGGAGGGCTCTTTGTCAATGAGCAGTTCTTC.